This TCR beta chain was captured in a study of response to subunit inactivated influenza vaccine. Concerning this clonotype itself: Its antigen remains unknown.

Germline V gene lookup returns CDR1 LGHNA and CDR2 YNFKEQ. Losses at the gene ends were 8 bases for V and 5 bases for J; bases not matched to a gene: 8. The CDR3 consists of 13 residues. Study observations and caveats: There was a suggestion from the authors that each seasonal influenza vaccination recruits few new T cells.

One entry per CDR3 protein, called by TCRdb with MiXCR from the RT-PCR reads. The repertoire consists of hundreds of thousands of distinct CDR3 sequences, with under 9% occurring once and the leading ten covering 13%. This chain joins TRBV4-2 and TRBJ2-7; 8 nucleotides align to TRBD2. The receptor's source is a man between 50 and 75 years old who received an inactivated influenza vaccine. The source material was PBMCs from blood, sampled around 2 years after vaccination. The CDR3 sequence is CASGAGVGNEQYF. Written as DNA, the CDR3 is TGTGCCAGCGGAGCGGGAGTTGGGAACGAGCAGTACTTC.